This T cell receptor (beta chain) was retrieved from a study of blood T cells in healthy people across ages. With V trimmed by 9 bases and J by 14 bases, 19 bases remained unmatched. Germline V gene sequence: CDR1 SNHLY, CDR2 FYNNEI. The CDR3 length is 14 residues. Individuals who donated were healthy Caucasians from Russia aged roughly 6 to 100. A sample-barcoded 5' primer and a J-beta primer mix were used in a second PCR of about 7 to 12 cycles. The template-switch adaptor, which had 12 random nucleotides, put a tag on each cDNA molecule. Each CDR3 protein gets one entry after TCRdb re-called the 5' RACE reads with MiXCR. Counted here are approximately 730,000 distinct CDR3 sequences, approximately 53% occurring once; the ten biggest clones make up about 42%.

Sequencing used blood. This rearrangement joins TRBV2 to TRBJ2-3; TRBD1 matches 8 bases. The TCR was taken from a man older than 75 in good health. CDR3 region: CASGEDRAPRYAYF. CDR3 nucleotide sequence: TGTGCCAGTGGAGAGGACAGGGCCCCCAGATACGCGTATTTT.